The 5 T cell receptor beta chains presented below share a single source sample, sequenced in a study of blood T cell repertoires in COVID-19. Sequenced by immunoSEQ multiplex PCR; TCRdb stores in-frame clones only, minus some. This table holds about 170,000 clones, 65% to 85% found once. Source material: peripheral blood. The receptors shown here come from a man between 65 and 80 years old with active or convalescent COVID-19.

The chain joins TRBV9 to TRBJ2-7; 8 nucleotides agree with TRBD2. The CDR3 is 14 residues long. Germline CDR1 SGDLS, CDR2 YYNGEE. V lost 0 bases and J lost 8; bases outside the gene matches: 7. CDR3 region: CASSVDPSGPQQYF. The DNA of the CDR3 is TGTGCCAGCAGCGTAGATCCTAGCGGGCCGCAGCAGTACTTC.

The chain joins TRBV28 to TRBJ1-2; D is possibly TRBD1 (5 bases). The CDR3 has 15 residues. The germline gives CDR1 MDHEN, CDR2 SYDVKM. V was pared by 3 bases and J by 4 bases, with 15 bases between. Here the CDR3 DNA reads TGTGCCAGCAGTTTGGGGAGGGGTCCCCTCTATGGCTACACCTTC. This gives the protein CASSLGRGPLYGYTF.

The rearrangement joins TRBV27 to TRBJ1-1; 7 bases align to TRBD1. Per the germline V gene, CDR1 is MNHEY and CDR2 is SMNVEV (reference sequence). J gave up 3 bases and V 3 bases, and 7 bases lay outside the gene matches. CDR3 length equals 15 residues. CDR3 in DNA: TGTGCCAGCAGTTTTAGGACAGGAGTATACACTGAAGCTTTCTTT. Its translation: CASSFRTGVYTEAFF.

In nucleotides, the CDR3 is TGTGCCAGCAGGCCCTGGGAGGTGGGGTCTCGGCAAGTTGGTGAAAAACTGTTTTTT. Its protein is CASRPWEVGSRQVGEKLFF. This rearrangement joins TRBV7-8 to TRBJ1-4; D is undetermined. The V and J ends lost 6 bases and 7 bases respectively, with 30 bases between them. Germline loops: CDR1 SGHVS, CDR2 FQNEAQ. This CDR3 has 19 amino acids.

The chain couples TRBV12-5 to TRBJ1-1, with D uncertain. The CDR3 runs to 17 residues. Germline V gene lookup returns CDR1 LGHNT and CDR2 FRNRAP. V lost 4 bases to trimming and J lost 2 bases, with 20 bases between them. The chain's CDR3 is CASGSTLEGSGNTEAFF. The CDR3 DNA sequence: TGTGCTAGTGGTTCCACCCTAGAGGGTAGTGGAAACACTGAAGCTTTCTTT.